This T cell receptor (beta chain) was identified during a study of T cell changes during pregnancy in multiple sclerosis. Trimming removed 2 bases at V and 3 bases at J, with 7 bases between. The CDR3 contains 13 residues. Germline assignment: CDR1 MNHNS and CDR2 SASEGT. Only a few counts were recorded for this clone. Profiled with immunoSEQ multiplex PCR; TCRdb holds only in-frame clones, not every one. Here the sample spans about 92,000 clones, around 93% being singletons. This chain joins TRBV6-1 and TRBJ1-1; D is uncertain. This receptor was obtained from a female donor with multiple sclerosis, enrolled in a pregnancy study. This sample comprised peripheral blood, obtained in the first trimester of pregnancy. CDR3 amino acids: CASSESEYTEAFF. The CDR3 DNA is TGTGCCAGCAGTGAATCGGAGTACACTGAAGCTTTCTTT.